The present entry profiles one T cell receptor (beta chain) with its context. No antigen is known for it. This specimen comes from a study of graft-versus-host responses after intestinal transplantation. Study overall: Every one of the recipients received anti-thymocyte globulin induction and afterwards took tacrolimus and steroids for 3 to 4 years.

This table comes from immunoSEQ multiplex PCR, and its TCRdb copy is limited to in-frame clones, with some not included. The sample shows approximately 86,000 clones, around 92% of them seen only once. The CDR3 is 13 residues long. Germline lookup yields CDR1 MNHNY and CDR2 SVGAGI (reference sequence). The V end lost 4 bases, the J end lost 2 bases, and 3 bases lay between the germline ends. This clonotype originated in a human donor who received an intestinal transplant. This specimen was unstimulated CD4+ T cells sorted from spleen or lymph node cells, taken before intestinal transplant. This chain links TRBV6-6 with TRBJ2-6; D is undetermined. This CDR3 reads CASSSTGANVLTF. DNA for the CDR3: TGTGCCAGCAGTTCAACTGGGGCCAACGTCCTGACTTTC.